One sample yielded the 12 T cell receptor beta chains listed below, sequenced in a study of T cell responses to AZD1222 COVID-19 vaccine. Only in-frame clones appear in the TCRdb table, and some are missing; sequencing was by immunoSEQ multiplex PCR. The sample yields 150,000 to 200,000 clones, approximately 90% seen once. The sample was peripheral blood, taken on day 0 of AZD1222 vaccination. The receptor source for this set is an adult in good health.

The V gene is TRBV28, the J gene TRBJ1-2; 7 bases map to TRBD1. The germline V gene encodes CDR1 MDHEN and CDR2 SYDVKM. The CDR3 covers 14 residues. V lost 1 base and J lost 3; bases outside the gene matches: 2. The CDR3 nucleotides are TGTGCCAGCAGTTTATTAGGGGGCCACTATGGCTACACCTTC. Its translation: CASSLLGGHYGYTF.

This rearrangement joins TRBV14 to TRBJ1-1; 7 bases align to TRBD1. With 5 bases clipped from V and 3 bases from J, the junction kept 9 bases outside the gene matches. Germline V gene lookup returns CDR1 SGHDN and CDR2 FVKESK. The CDR3 contains 15 residues. CDR3 residues: CASSSRTGRYTEAFF. CDR3 DNA sequence: TGTGCCAGCAGCTCTCGGACAGGTCGTTACACTGAAGCTTTCTTT.

The V and J genes are TRBV19 and TRBJ1-5; 7 bases are shared with TRBD1. The CDR3 is 15 residues long. The germline CDR1 and CDR2 sequences are LNHDA and SQIVND (reference sequence). V lost 4 bases, J lost 6 bases, and 9 bases stayed unmatched. This CDR3 is CASSSGGQMAQPQHF. As DNA, the CDR3 is TGTGCCAGTAGTAGTGGGGGACAGATGGCTCAGCCCCAGCATTTT.

The V call is TRBV7-5, the J call TRBJ1-2; the table's D call, TRBD1, was not checked against the DNA. TRBV7-5 is described as a pseudogene. This CDR3 is 16 amino acids long. The CDR3 protein is CARSPEGFGTSGGYTF. The CDR3 DNA follows: TGTGCCAGAAGCCCCGAGGGGTTCGGGACATCGGGCGGCTACACCTTC.

The chain joins TRBV4-1 to TRBJ2-1; 12 nucleotides line up with TRBD2. The CDR3 sequence is 21 residues long. V shed 5 bases, J shed 0 bases, and the junction held 17 bases outside the gene matches. CDR1 and CDR2 (germline): MGHRA, YSYEKL. For the CDR3, the DNA is TGCGCCAGCAGCGTGCGATACCTGACTAGCGGGGGCGATAGCTCCTACAATGAGCAGTTCTTC. Protein product: CASSVRYLTSGGDSSYNEQFF.

The chain links TRBV18 to TRBJ1-2; tentative D call: TRBD1 (5 bases). V lost 2 bases, J lost 2 bases, and 15 bases lay in between. The germline V gene has CDR1 KGHSH and CDR2 LQKENI. This CDR3 spans 16 amino acids. CDR3 coding DNA: TGTGCCAGCTCACCATCGACCGCAGGGCAAAACTATGGCTACACCTTC. It encodes CASSPSTAGQNYGYTF.

This sequence joins TRBV14 and TRBJ1-1; D call uncertain. Per the germline V gene, CDR1 is SGHDN and CDR2 is FVKESK. V lost 2 bases to trimming and J lost 2 bases, with 6 bases between them. The CDR3 loop spans 13 amino acids. The CDR3 DNA sequence: TGTGCCAGCAGCCAATATTTTAACACTGAAGCTTTCTTT. It encodes CASSQYFNTEAFF.

The chain employs TRBV5-4 and TRBJ1-4; D not certain. With 0 bases removed from V and 3 bases from J, the gap between germline ends came to 6 bases. In germline, CDR1 is SGHNT, CDR2 YYREEE (reference sequence). The CDR3 has 14 residues. The CDR3 DNA follows: TGTGCCAGCAGCTTGGGGCAGCCTAATGAAAAACTGTTTTTT. Translated: CASSLGQPNEKLFF.

The DNA of the CDR3 is TGTGCCAGCTCCCCTTCCCATACTGGAAACACCATATATTTT. Translated, it gives CASSPSHTGNTIYF. The chain has TRBV7-3 and TRBJ1-3, with D uncertain. Between the trimmed V and J ends, which lost 8 bases and 2 bases, there was a span of 13 bases. CDR3 length equals 14 residues. Germline assignment: CDR1 SGHTA and CDR2 FQGTGA. Based on the CDR3 plus reference TRBV7-3 and TRBJ1-3, the full variable domain is GAGVSQTPSNKVTEKGKYVELRCDPISGHTALYWYRQSLGQGPEFLIYFQGTGAADDSGLPNDRFFAVRPEGSVSTLKIQRTERGDSAVYLCASSPSHTGNTIYFGEGSWLTVV.

The chain joins TRBV30 to TRBJ2-1, with D perhaps assigned TRBD1 or TRBD2 (5 bases each). The V gene lost 2 bases and the J gene lost 8 bases, with 16 bases spanning the gap. Looked up from germline, CDR1 is GTSNPN and CDR2 is SVGIG (reference sequence). The CDR3 is 14 amino acids. The CDR3 region has the DNA TGTGCCTGGAGTCCGATGACTCGAGGGGATGAGCAGTTCTTC. Translated: CAWSPMTRGDEQFF.

This clone was observed once. The CDR3 here is CASGLVVGRVNTEAFF. Written as DNA, the CDR3 is TGTGCTAGTGGTTTGGTAGTAGGTCGAGTAAACACTGAAGCTTTCTTT. The chain has TRBV12-5 and TRBJ1-1; unclear D gene. This CDR3 has 16 residues. In germline, CDR1 is LGHNT, CDR2 FRNRAP. V lost 0 bases and J lost 2, with 13 bases in between.

V and J are TRBV6-5 and TRBJ2-7; no clear D. Germline values: CDR1 MNHEY, CDR2 SVGAGI. V lost 10 bases, J lost 1 base, and 14 bases lay in between. There are 13 residues in the CDR3. The CDR3, as DNA: TGTGCCACCACTGTGGGGTCATCCTACGAGCAGTACTTC. This translates into CATTVGSSYEQYF.